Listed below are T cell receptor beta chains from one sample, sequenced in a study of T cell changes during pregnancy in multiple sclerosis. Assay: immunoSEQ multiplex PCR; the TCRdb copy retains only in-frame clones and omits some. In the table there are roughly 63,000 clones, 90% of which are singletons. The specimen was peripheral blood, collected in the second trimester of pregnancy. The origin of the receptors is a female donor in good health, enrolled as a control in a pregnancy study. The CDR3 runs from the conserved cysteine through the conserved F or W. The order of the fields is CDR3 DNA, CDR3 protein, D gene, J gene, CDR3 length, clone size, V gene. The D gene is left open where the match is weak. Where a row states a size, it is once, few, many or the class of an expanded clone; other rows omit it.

CDR3 DNA: TGTGCCTGGAGTGTTTCCGGGGATGGCTACACCTTC
CDR3 protein: CAWSVSGDGYTF
D gene: -
J gene: TRBJ1-2
CDR3 length: 12
clone size: -
V gene: TRBV30

CDR3 DNA: TGCGCCAGCACGTTGTCGGGAGCGTATGGCTACACCTTC
CDR3 protein: CASTLSGAYGYTF
D gene: -
J gene: TRBJ1-2
CDR3 length: 13
clone size: -
V gene: TRBV5-1

CDR3 DNA: TGTGCCAGCAGTTATCCGCCGGGCACTGAAGCTTTCTTT
CDR3 protein: CASSYPPGTEAFF
D gene: -
J gene: TRBJ1-1
CDR3 length: 13
clone size: -
V gene: TRBV6-6

CDR3 DNA: TGTGCTAGTGGTTTGGAGCTAGCGGACGACAATGAGCAGTTCTTC
CDR3 protein: CASGLELADDNEQFF
D gene: TRBD2
J gene: TRBJ2-1
CDR3 length: 15
clone size: -
V gene: TRBV12-5

CDR3 DNA: TGTGCCAGCCACGGACAGGGAAACTCCTACAATGAGCAGTTCTTC
CDR3 protein: CASHGQGNSYNEQFF
D gene: TRBD1
J gene: TRBJ2-1
CDR3 length: 15
clone size: -
V gene: TRBV28

CDR3 DNA: TGCGCCAGCAGGGGGACTAGCGGGGGGGTGGATACGCAGTATTTT
CDR3 protein: CASRGTSGGVDTQYF
D gene: TRBD2
J gene: TRBJ2-3
CDR3 length: 15
clone size: -
V gene: TRBV10-2

CDR3 DNA: TGTGCCAGCAGACAGGGACACCCTGGGGGTTACTACGAGCAGTACTTC
CDR3 protein: CASRQGHPGGYYEQYF
D gene: -
J gene: TRBJ2-7
CDR3 length: 16
clone size: -
V gene: TRBV5-4

CDR3 DNA: TGTGCCAGCAAACCGGGACTAGCGGGAGAGACCCAGTACTTC
CDR3 protein: CASKPGLAGETQYF
D gene: TRBD2
J gene: TRBJ2-5
CDR3 length: 14
clone size: -
V gene: TRBV2

CDR3 DNA: TGTGCCAGCAGCAATAGCGGGGGGGCTTTGGATACGCAGTATTTT
CDR3 protein: CASSNSGGALDTQYF
D gene: TRBD2
J gene: TRBJ2-3
CDR3 length: 15
clone size: -
V gene: TRBV6-5

CDR3 DNA: TGTGCCAGCAGCTTGACAGGGGGCCTGAATGAGCAGTTCTTC
CDR3 protein: CASSLTGGLNEQFF
D gene: TRBD1
J gene: TRBJ2-1
CDR3 length: 14
clone size: -
V gene: TRBV5-6

CDR3 DNA: TGTGCCTGCCAACCGGGACTAGCGGGGGGGCCAGGGGAGCAGTTCTTC
CDR3 protein: CACQPGLAGGPGEQFF
D gene: TRBD2
J gene: TRBJ2-1
CDR3 length: 16
clone size: -
V gene: TRBV30

CDR3 DNA: TGCGCCAGCAGCCTCGGGGACGGCGGGAGTGGCTACACCTTC
CDR3 protein: CASSLGDGGSGYTF
D gene: -
J gene: TRBJ1-2
CDR3 length: 14
clone size: -
V gene: TRBV5-1

CDR3 DNA: TGTGCCAGCAGTACCGACAGGGCACCCTACGAGCAGTACTTC
CDR3 protein: CASSTDRAPYEQYF
D gene: TRBD1
J gene: TRBJ2-7
CDR3 length: 14
clone size: -
V gene: TRBV6-5

CDR3 DNA: TGTGCCAGCATCAAGGGTGGGAGTACCACTGAAGCTTTCTTT
CDR3 protein: CASIKGGSTTEAFF
D gene: -
J gene: TRBJ1-1
CDR3 length: 14
clone size: -
V gene: TRBV28

CDR3 DNA: TGTGCCAGCAGCAGGGCCTCAGGGTATGGCTACACCTTC
CDR3 protein: CASSRASGYGYTF
D gene: -
J gene: TRBJ1-2
CDR3 length: 13
clone size: once
V gene: TRBV5-4

CDR3 DNA: TGTGCCAGCAGCCCCCGGACAGGAGGGATCGGGGAGCTGTTTTTT
CDR3 protein: CASSPRTGGIGELFF
D gene: -
J gene: TRBJ2-2
CDR3 length: 15
clone size: -
V gene: TRBV7-6

CDR3 DNA: TGTGCCAGCACGGCGAGCGGATACGAGCAGTACTTC
CDR3 protein: CASTASGYEQYF
D gene: -
J gene: TRBJ2-7
CDR3 length: 12
clone size: -
V gene: TRBV28

CDR3 DNA: TGTGCCAGCAGCCACACAGGGAGCCGCGGCTACACCTTC
CDR3 protein: CASSHTGSRGYTF
D gene: -
J gene: TRBJ1-2
CDR3 length: 13
clone size: -
V gene: TRBV5-4

CDR3 DNA: TGTGCCAGCAGCCAAGTGGCTAGCGTCTCCTACGAGCAGTACTTC
CDR3 protein: CASSQVASVSYEQYF
D gene: -
J gene: TRBJ2-7
CDR3 length: 15
clone size: -
V gene: TRBV4-2

CDR3 DNA: TGTGCCAGGGGACAGTCAAGCTCCTACGAGCAGTACTTC
CDR3 protein: CARGQSSSYEQYF
D gene: TRBD1
J gene: TRBJ2-7
CDR3 length: 13
clone size: -
V gene: TRBV2

CDR3 DNA: TGTGCCAGCAGTGAAACCAGGGAGGCTGGAAACACCATATATTTT
CDR3 protein: CASSETREAGNTIYF
D gene: -
J gene: TRBJ1-3
CDR3 length: 15
clone size: -
V gene: TRBV2

CDR3 DNA: TGTGCCAGTAGGGAGAATAGCGGAACCTCCTACAATGAGCAGTTCTTC
CDR3 protein: CASRENSGTSYNEQFF
D gene: -
J gene: TRBJ2-1
CDR3 length: 16
clone size: once
V gene: TRBV19

CDR3 DNA: TGTGCCAGCAGCTTGGCCTCCGGCTACACCTTC
CDR3 protein: CASSLASGYTF
D gene: -
J gene: TRBJ1-2
CDR3 length: 11
clone size: -
V gene: TRBV5-6

CDR3 DNA: TGTGCCAGCAGTGTAGAAACTAGCGGCACAGATACGCAGTATTTT
CDR3 protein: CASSVETSGTDTQYF
D gene: TRBD2
J gene: TRBJ2-3
CDR3 length: 15
clone size: -
V gene: TRBV2

CDR3 DNA: TGTGCCAGTAGCGAGGGGGGACAGCTAGAAGAGACCCAGTACTTC
CDR3 protein: CASSEGGQLEETQYF
D gene: -
J gene: TRBJ2-5
CDR3 length: 15
clone size: -
V gene: TRBV19

CDR3 DNA: TGTGCCAGCAGCCGGGGACAGAGTAATTCACCCCTCCACTTT
CDR3 protein: CASSRGQSNSPLHF
D gene: TRBD1
J gene: TRBJ1-6
CDR3 length: 14
clone size: -
V gene: TRBV9

CDR3 DNA: TGCGCCAGCAGCTGGGCAGACAACACTGAAGCTTTCTTT
CDR3 protein: CASSWADNTEAFF
D gene: -
J gene: TRBJ1-1
CDR3 length: 13
clone size: -
V gene: TRBV5-1

CDR3 DNA: TGTGCCAGCAGCACCGACTCCCAAGAGACCCAGTACTTC
CDR3 protein: CASSTDSQETQYF
D gene: -
J gene: TRBJ2-5
CDR3 length: 13
clone size: -
V gene: TRBV7-9

CDR3 DNA: TGCGCCAGCAGCCTCACTGGCCGGACTGAAGGGAAGCCCCAGCATTTT
CDR3 protein: CASSLTGRTEGKPQHF
D gene: -
J gene: TRBJ1-5
CDR3 length: 16
clone size: few
V gene: TRBV5-1

CDR3 DNA: TGTGCCAGCAGAAACCGGGACAGAGGTGATAGCAATCAGCCCCAGCATTTT
CDR3 protein: CASRNRDRGDSNQPQHF
D gene: TRBD1
J gene: TRBJ1-5
CDR3 length: 17
clone size: once
V gene: TRBV2

CDR3 DNA: TGTGCCTGGAGTATAAACTCACCAGAGACCCAGTACTTC
CDR3 protein: CAWSINSPETQYF
D gene: -
J gene: TRBJ2-5
CDR3 length: 13
clone size: -
V gene: TRBV30

CDR3 DNA: TGTGCCAGCAGTCTCACAGATACGCAGTATTTT
CDR3 protein: CASSLTDTQYF
D gene: -
J gene: TRBJ2-3
CDR3 length: 11
clone size: -
V gene: TRBV6-6

CDR3 DNA: TGCGCCAGCAGCTTGGGACTAGCGGGAGTGGATGAGCAGTTCTTC
CDR3 protein: CASSLGLAGVDEQFF
D gene: TRBD2
J gene: TRBJ2-1
CDR3 length: 15
clone size: -
V gene: TRBV5-1

CDR3 DNA: TGTGCCAGCAGTGAGGGGCGGGGGAGGGGAGATACGCAGTATTTT
CDR3 protein: CASSEGRGRGDTQYF
D gene: TRBD2
J gene: TRBJ2-3
CDR3 length: 15
clone size: -
V gene: TRBV6-1

CDR3 DNA: TGTGCCAGCAGCTTAAGTCCTAGCGGGTATGAGCAGTTCTTC
CDR3 protein: CASSLSPSGYEQFF
D gene: TRBD2
J gene: TRBJ2-1
CDR3 length: 14
clone size: -
V gene: TRBV7-9

CDR3 DNA: TGTGCCAGCAGCCCAGGAAGGGGACAGGGGAATAATTCACCCCTCCACTTT
CDR3 protein: CASSPGRGQGNNSPLHF
D gene: TRBD1
J gene: TRBJ1-6
CDR3 length: 17
clone size: -
V gene: TRBV7-9

CDR3 DNA: TGTGCCTGGAGTGTTGCCCAGGGGGCGCGGACCACTGAAGCTTTCTTT
CDR3 protein: CAWSVAQGARTTEAFF
D gene: TRBD1
J gene: TRBJ1-1
CDR3 length: 16
clone size: few
V gene: TRBV30

CDR3 DNA: TGTGCCAGCAGTCCCCAGTGGGAGGAAAAACTGTTTTTT
CDR3 protein: CASSPQWEEKLFF
D gene: -
J gene: TRBJ1-4
CDR3 length: 13
clone size: -
V gene: TRBV28

CDR3 DNA: TGTGCCAGCAGCCGGACTATAGCGGGGTTTGGAAACACCATATATTTT
CDR3 protein: CASSRTIAGFGNTIYF
D gene: -
J gene: TRBJ1-3
CDR3 length: 16
clone size: -
V gene: TRBV28

CDR3 DNA: TGTGCCAGCTCACCACCCGGGGGACTGAACACTGAAGCTTTCTTT
CDR3 protein: CASSPPGGLNTEAFF
D gene: -
J gene: TRBJ1-1
CDR3 length: 15
clone size: -
V gene: TRBV18